This T cell receptor beta chain appears in the sequencing data of a study of blood T cells in healthy people across ages. The use of a sample-barcoded 5' primer and a J-beta primer mix characterized a second PCR of roughly 6 to 11 cycles. From the 5' RACE reads, TCRdb called clonotypes with MiXCR, one entry per CDR3 protein. This table has some 1,000,000 distinct CDR3 sequences, under 30% appearing once. Study-wide results and caveats: Correlation between TCR beta diversity and naive T cell percentage was strong.

A few counts support this clonotype. What it recognizes is unknown. The germline gives CDR1 ENHRY, CDR2 SYGVKD. The CDR3 totals 13 residues. Trimming pared 3 bases from V and 8 bases from J, leaving 11 bases between. This same sample was also part of a study on T cells of mothers and their children.

This clonotype was obtained from a girl between 2 and 10 years old in good health. Sequencing was done on a sample of blood. The V call is TRBV10-3, the J call TRBJ2-1; D could derive from TRBD1 or TRBD2 (5 bases each). The CDR3 bases are TGTGCCATCAGTGATCTATGGGACGATGAGCAGTTCTTC. Translation: CAISDLWDDEQFF.